Below are 6 T cell receptor beta chains sequenced from a single sample in a study of blood T cell repertoires in COVID-19. Profiling relied on immunoSEQ multiplex PCR, and the TCRdb table lists in-frame clones only, not all of them. There are roughly 230,000 clones in the sample; roughly 84% occur only once, and approximately 4.7% lies in the top ten. The specimen was peripheral blood. These receptors all stem from a man aged 50-59 years with active or convalescent COVID-19.

The V gene is TRBV9, the J gene TRBJ2-5; 11 nucleotides agree with TRBD2. Losses at the gene ends were 2 bases for V and 4 bases for J; bases not matched to a gene: 4. This CDR3 has 15 amino acids. CDR1 is SGDLS, CDR2 YYNGEE, per germline. This CDR3 reads CASSVFSGGAETQYF. CDR3 DNA: TGTGCCAGCAGCGTTTTTAGCGGGGGGGCAGAGACCCAGTACTTC.

V usage is TRBV3-1 (or the pseudogene TRBV3-2) and J usage is TRBJ2-3; tentatively, D is TRBD1 (6 bases). The CDR3 is 14 residues long. The germline V gene has CDR1 LGHDT and CDR2 YNNKEL (reference sequence). Trimming took off 4 bases at V and 2 bases at J, with 10 bases between the two ends. CDR3 nucleotide sequence: TGTGCCAGCAGCCTTCGGACAGTCACAGATACGCAGTATTTT. Protein: CASSLRTVTDTQYF.

The chain's CDR3 is CASSYPGETQYF. The CDR3 DNA is TGTGCCAGCAGCTACCCGGGAGAGACCCAGTACTTC. The chain recombines TRBV7-9 with TRBJ2-5, with D unclear. CDR1 is SEHNR, CDR2 FQNEAQ, per germline (reference sequence). The CDR3 contains 12 residues. V shed 4 bases and J shed 4 bases, with 7 bases lying between them.

The V call is TRBV5-1, the J call TRBJ1-6; D remains unclear. This CDR3 is 15 amino acids long. The V and J ends lost 7 bases and 8 bases respectively, with 19 bases between them. The germline V gene encodes CDR1 SGHRS and CDR2 YFSETQ. DNA for the CDR3: TGCGCCAGCTCCGAATCTATCCCCCGTGATTCACCCCTCCACTTT. Amino acid sequence: CASSESIPRDSPLHF.

This clone was counted only a few times. The chain couples TRBV6-5 to TRBJ1-4; TRBD1 agrees at 8 bases. CDR3 size: 14 residues. V was clipped by 10 bases and J by 0 bases; unmatched bases: 4. Germline lookup yields CDR1 MNHEY and CDR2 SVGAGI. CDR3 residues: CATSRGPTNEKLFF. CDR3 bases: TGTGCCACTTCCAGGGGGCCAACTAATGAAAAACTGTTTTTT.

The chain recombines TRBV6-5 with TRBJ1-4; D gene unclear. Germline V lookup: CDR1 MNHEY, CDR2 SVGAGI. CDR3 length: 14 residues. Trimming cost V 6 bases and J 0 bases, with 8 bases left between them. For the CDR3, the DNA is TGTGCCAGCAGCCGGGTTGCAACTAATGAAAAACTGTTTTTT. Translation: CASSRVATNEKLFF.